Shown below are 9 T cell receptor beta chains from a single sample sequenced in a study of CD8 T cells in Susac syndrome. With random hexamers, reverse transcription was performed on about 0.5 to 1 ug of RNA. In TCRdb, the immunoSEQ multiplex PCR reads were re-called with MiXCR into one record per CDR3 protein. The sample lists 150,000 to 200,000 distinct CDR3 sequences, approximately 94% occurring once. The specimen was CD4+ T cells from PBMCs. The source is a human donor with multiple sclerosis.

The V and J genes are TRBV15 and TRBJ2-3, with unresolved D. Trimming left V 0 bases short and J 5 bases short, with 12 bases between. CDR3 size: 15 residues. From germline, CDR1 is LNHNV and CDR2 YYDKDF (reference sequence). In DNA form, the CDR3 reads TGTGCCACCAGCAGAGATCAGGTGGTCGGAGATACGCAGTATTTT. It is translated as CATSRDQVVGDTQYF.

The genes are TRBV29-1 and TRBJ1-1; 10 positions match TRBD1. Germline V gene sequence: CDR1 SQVTM, CDR2 ANQGSEA. CDR3 length: 13 amino acids. With V trimmed by 6 bases and J by 4 bases, 5 bases remained unmatched. CDR3 sequence: CSVTGGSGTEAFF. CDR3 coding DNA: TGCAGCGTGACAGGGGGCTCGGGCACTGAAGCTTTCTTT.

The chain uses TRBV13 and TRBJ2-6; no reliable D call. The CDR3 is 14 residues long. Germline loops: CDR1 PRHDT, CDR2 FYEKMQ (reference sequence). Trimming pared 1 base from V and 2 bases from J, leaving 3 bases between. CDR3 amino acids: CASSLVAGANVLTF. In DNA, the CDR3 is TGTGCCAGCAGCTTAGTAGCTGGGGCCAACGTCCTGACTTTC.

The J gene is TRBJ2-1, the V gene TRBV19; 9 bases align to TRBD2. CDR1 LNHDA and CDR2 SQIVND come from the germline V gene (reference sequence). The CDR3 has 14 residues. The V gene end was trimmed by 3 bases and the J gene end by 7 bases; junction bases not matched to a gene: 4. The CDR3 loop is CASSIGLAFNEQFF. In nucleotides, the CDR3 is TGTGCCAGTAGTATTGGACTAGCGTTTAATGAGCAGTTCTTC. The variable domain in full, with the rest retrieved from reference TRBV19 and TRBJ2-1, is DGGITQSPKYLFRKEGQNVTLSCEQNLNHDAMYWYRQDPGQGLRLIYYSQIVNDFQKGDIAEGYSVSREKKESFPLTVTSAQKNPTAFYLCASSIGLAFNEQFFGPGTRLTVL.

Comment on this clonotype: The junction differs from germline at one of its ends, possibly a read error. The chain carries TRBV7-7 and TRBJ2-1; D is perhaps TRBD1 (5 bases). The CDR3 runs 13 residues. Germline V lookup: CDR1 SSHAT, CDR2 FNYEAQ (reference sequence). The CDR3 region has the DNA TGTGCTAGCAGCTTTTCCAGGGCCAATGAGCAGTTCTTC. Residues: CASSFSRANEQFF.

The chain carries TRBV24-1 and TRBJ2-5, with no clear D. The CDR3 runs 12 residues. Germline V gene sequence: CDR1 KGHDR, CDR2 SFDVKD. V shed 0 bases and J shed 7 bases, with 5 bases lying between them. The DNA of the CDR3 is TGTGCCACCAGTGATTTGTTGGGGACCCAGTACTTC. This codes for CATSDLLGTQYF.

V and J are TRBV5-1 and TRBJ1-2; the match to TRBD1 covers 8 bases. V lost 0 bases and J lost 6; bases outside the gene matches: 7. The CDR3 has 15 amino acids. Germline values: CDR1 SGHRS, CDR2 YFSETQ. CDR3 loop: CASSLVQGAVDGYTF. In DNA form, the CDR3 reads TGCGCCAGCAGCTTGGTCCAGGGGGCCGTGGATGGCTACACCTTC.

The rearrangement joins TRBV20-1 to TRBJ2-7; TRBD2 aligns across 12 bases. There are 15 residues in the CDR3. Per germline, CDR1 DFQATT and CDR2 SNEGSKA (reference sequence). With 6 bases clipped from V and 6 bases from J, the junction kept 12 bases outside the gene matches. CDR3 in DNA: TGCAGTGCCCCCCAACTAGCGGGGGGATTAATCGAGCAGTACTTC. It codes for CSAPQLAGGLIEQYF.

The chain joins TRBV6-5 to TRBJ2-7; D possibly corresponds to TRBD2 (6 bases). The V gene's germline CDR1 is MNHEY and CDR2 SVGAGI. The V gene lost 9 bases and the J gene lost 7 bases, with 19 bases spanning the gap. The length of the CDR3 is 13 residues. DNA of the CDR3: TGTGCCAGTAGAGGCTATTTTCGGGAGGAGCAGTACTTC. This codes for CASRGYFREEQYF.